These 8 T cell receptor beta chains were all obtained from the same sample, sequenced in a study of breast tumors, draining lymph nodes, adjacent tissues. Breast cancer patients provided tissue from their axillary draining lymph nodes. One entry per CDR3 protein results from TCRdb running MiXCR on the multiplex PCR reads. The data contain more than 100,000 distinct CDR3 sequences, about a fifth of them singletons. The sample was axillary lymph node tissue. The receptor set was obtained from a female donor with breast cancer. Some clones in this sample may be carry-over from other donors' samples.

This clonotype showed up just a few times. A read error may explain this, as a much larger clone is one base away. The V call is TRBV6-1, the J call TRBJ1-6; 7 bases align to TRBD1. Losses at the gene ends were 6 bases for V and 7 bases for J; bases not matched to a gene: 3. The CDR3 sequence is 13 residues long. Germline V CDR1 and CDR2: MNHNS, SASEGT. The DNA for the CDR3 is TGTGCCAGCAGCGACAGGGAGAATTCACCCCTCCACTTT. Translating gives CASSDRENSPLHF.

On this clonotype itself: A read error may explain this, as a much larger clone is one base away. The V gene is TRBV6-2 or TRBV6-3, the J gene TRBJ2-2; possibly TRBD2 for D (6 bases). Per the germline V gene, CDR1 is MNHEY and CDR2 is SVGEGT. CDR3 size: 14 residues. The DNA of the CDR3 is TGTGCCAGCAGGACAAGACTAGACACCGGGGAGCTGTCTTTT. Protein: CASRTRLDTGELSF.

This clonotype was counted at least ten times. The chain has TRBV11-3 and TRBJ2-1, with 8 positions matching TRBD1. The CDR3 has 16 amino acids. Germline CDR1 reads SGHNT; CDR2 reads YENEEA. J was trimmed by 4 bases and V by 4 bases; bases with no gene match: 9. The CDR3 here is CASSSRQGMGYNEQFF. In DNA form, the CDR3 reads TGTGCCAGCAGCTCCCGACAGGGGATGGGATACAATGAGCAGTTCTTC.

This clonotype was seen many times. The chain recombines TRBV27 with TRBJ2-7; TRBD1 matches 10 bases. V lost 7 bases, J lost 4 bases, and 13 bases stayed unmatched. The CDR3 contains 16 residues. Germline-derived CDR1 and CDR2 are MNHEY and SMNVEV (reference sequence). The CDR3 loop reads CASTSRGQGIVYEQYF. The DNA for the CDR3 is TGTGCCAGCACCTCTAGGGGACAGGGGATAGTTTACGAGCAGTACTTC.

This clonotype has a count of ten or more. The J gene is TRBJ2-3, the V gene TRBV24-1; D possibly corresponds to TRBD2 (6 bases). Trimming took off 5 bases at V and 3 bases at J, with 11 bases between the two ends. Looked up from germline, CDR1 is KGHDR and CDR2 is SFDVKD. The CDR3 consists of 14 residues. The CDR3 is CATSAPGGTDTQYF. CDR3 in DNA: TGTGCCACCAGTGCCCCTGGAGGGACAGATACGCAGTATTTT.

The table lists this clonotype with many counts. This sequence joins TRBV11-3 and TRBJ2-1; possibly TRBD1 or TRBD2 for D (7 bases each). Germline assignment: CDR1 SGHNT and CDR2 YENEEA. V gave up 3 bases and J gave up 5 bases, with 11 bases separating them. This CDR3 comprises 14 residues. The CDR3 DNA is TGTGCCAGCAGCTTCAGCGGGACAGACAATGAGCAGTTCTTC. It codes for CASSFSGTDNEQFF. The whole variable domain, filled in from reference TRBV11-3 and TRBJ2-1, reads EAGVVQSPRYKIIEKKQPVAFWCNPISGHNTLYWYLQNLGQGPELLIRYENEEAVDDSQLPKDRFSAERLKGVDSTLKIQPAELGDSAVYLCASSFSGTDNEQFFGPGTRLTVL.

This clonotype was detected ten times or more. The genes are TRBV20-1 and TRBJ2-5, with TRBD2 matching 8 bases. The CDR3 runs 13 residues. CDR1 is DFQATT, CDR2 SNEGSKA, per germline (reference sequence). Unmatched junction bases numbered 3, after V lost 4 bases and J lost 2 bases. Written as DNA, the CDR3 is TGCAGTGCTAAAGCGGGGGCTCAAGAGACCCAGTACTTC. Protein product: CSAKAGAQETQYF.

This clonotype was picked up many times. The chain uses TRBV5-1 and TRBJ1-3; D is perhaps TRBD1 (5 bases). CDR3 size: 15 residues. Germline loops: CDR1 SGHRS, CDR2 YFSETQ. Trimming removed 0 bases at V and 0 bases at J, with 7 bases between. The CDR3 sequence: CASSLGGVSGNTIYF. The DNA of the CDR3 is TGCGCCAGCAGCTTGGGGGGGGTCTCTGGAAACACCATATATTTT.